Given below is one T cell receptor beta chain in context. The antigen this receptor binds is unknown. Base quality data are lacking; no much larger clone is found one base away. This entry comes from a study of patients and donors after allogeneic stem cell transplantation (TCRdb year 2020). The library was generated by RT-PCR. Sequencing used a NextSeq 550. The public reads were quality trimmed at Q25 with fastp and then assembled into clones with MiXCR by TCRdb, keeping productive beta chains. Each CDR3 protein appears once, grouped with its most common genes and DNA. The sample table records 200,000 to 250,000 distinct CDR3 sequences; 13% to 15% of these occur just once. More than 9% of the sample lies in the top ten. This TCR was recovered from a human donor who was either an allogeneic HSCT recipient or a stem cell or donor lymphocyte infusion donor (not recorded which). It is not recorded whose cells these are; they may come from a transplant donor. Sequencing was carried out using blood, either unsorted or a sorted T cell fraction (not recorded which).

The DNA reads as follows: TGTGCCAGCAGTTACCGGGAAAATGAGCAGTTCTTC. It is translated as CASSYRENEQFF. The chain employs TRBV6-2 or TRBV6-3 and TRBJ2-1; TRBD2 might be the D gene, on 5 matching bases. As encoded in the germline V gene, CDR1 is MNHEY while CDR2 is SVGEGT. From cysteine to phenylalanine, the CDR3 is 12 amino acids long. This entry keeps only the CDR3 DNA: 36 bases, framed from base 1. V is reduced by 2 bases and J by 7 bases, leaving a spacing of 6 bases between them.